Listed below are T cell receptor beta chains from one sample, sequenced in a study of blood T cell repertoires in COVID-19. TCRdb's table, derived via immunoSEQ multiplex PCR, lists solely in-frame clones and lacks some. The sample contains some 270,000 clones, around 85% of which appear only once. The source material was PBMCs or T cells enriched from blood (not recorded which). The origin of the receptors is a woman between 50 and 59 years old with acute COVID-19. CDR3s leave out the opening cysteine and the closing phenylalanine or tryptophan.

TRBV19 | ASSRTGGKTEAF
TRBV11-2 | ASSLGLRTSEQETQY
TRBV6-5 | ASTLTGGGDGYT
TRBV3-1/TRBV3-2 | ASSPWTGGTGELF
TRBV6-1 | ASSEPGRGWGQPQH
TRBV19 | ASSIGLLGQGNTEAF
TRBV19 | ASSTLGQGGNEQY
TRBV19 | ASRRLQGDGNTIY
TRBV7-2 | ASSSPLGQATVYEQY
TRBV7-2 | ASSLGLWAEQY
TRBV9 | ASSVSDSLRAEAF
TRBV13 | ASSMRVYNEQF
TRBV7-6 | ASSPDRGSGANVLT
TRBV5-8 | ASSSRDTGELF
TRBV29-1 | SVGVQGRGTDTQY
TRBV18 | ASSPRSGTDTQY
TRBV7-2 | ASSLEGGGIQY
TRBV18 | ASSPQIRPGTEAF
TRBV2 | ASRGQSEKLF
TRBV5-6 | ASSFWSANDGYT
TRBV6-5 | ASSYMGQGIGEQY
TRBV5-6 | ASRNLWAAMNTEAF
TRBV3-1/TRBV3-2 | ASSQGLGQNYGYT
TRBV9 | ASSSTGYYGYT
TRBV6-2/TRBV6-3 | ASSPGGMSQPQH
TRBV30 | ARGLAGTDTQY
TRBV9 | ASSVGAGMNTEAF
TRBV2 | ATPGRESTGNEQF
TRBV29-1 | SVAQSYGYT
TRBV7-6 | ASSERNTGELF
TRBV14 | ASSQDSFSGNTIY
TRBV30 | AWRDRGLEAF
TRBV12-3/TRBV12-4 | ASSYTGDYGYT
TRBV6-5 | ASAGNTEAF
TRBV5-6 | ASSRDRRTEAF
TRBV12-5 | ASGPPGVETQY
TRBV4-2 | ASSRDTNQPQH
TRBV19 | ASTPSGGLQETQY
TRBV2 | ASATGGRGTEAF
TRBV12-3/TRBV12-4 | ASSLGGQREAF
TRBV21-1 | ASSKGFGEQF
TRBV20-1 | SASVLLAKNIQY
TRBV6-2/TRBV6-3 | ASSYSRDRGDQPQH
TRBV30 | AWFQGASSGGPNGKTQY